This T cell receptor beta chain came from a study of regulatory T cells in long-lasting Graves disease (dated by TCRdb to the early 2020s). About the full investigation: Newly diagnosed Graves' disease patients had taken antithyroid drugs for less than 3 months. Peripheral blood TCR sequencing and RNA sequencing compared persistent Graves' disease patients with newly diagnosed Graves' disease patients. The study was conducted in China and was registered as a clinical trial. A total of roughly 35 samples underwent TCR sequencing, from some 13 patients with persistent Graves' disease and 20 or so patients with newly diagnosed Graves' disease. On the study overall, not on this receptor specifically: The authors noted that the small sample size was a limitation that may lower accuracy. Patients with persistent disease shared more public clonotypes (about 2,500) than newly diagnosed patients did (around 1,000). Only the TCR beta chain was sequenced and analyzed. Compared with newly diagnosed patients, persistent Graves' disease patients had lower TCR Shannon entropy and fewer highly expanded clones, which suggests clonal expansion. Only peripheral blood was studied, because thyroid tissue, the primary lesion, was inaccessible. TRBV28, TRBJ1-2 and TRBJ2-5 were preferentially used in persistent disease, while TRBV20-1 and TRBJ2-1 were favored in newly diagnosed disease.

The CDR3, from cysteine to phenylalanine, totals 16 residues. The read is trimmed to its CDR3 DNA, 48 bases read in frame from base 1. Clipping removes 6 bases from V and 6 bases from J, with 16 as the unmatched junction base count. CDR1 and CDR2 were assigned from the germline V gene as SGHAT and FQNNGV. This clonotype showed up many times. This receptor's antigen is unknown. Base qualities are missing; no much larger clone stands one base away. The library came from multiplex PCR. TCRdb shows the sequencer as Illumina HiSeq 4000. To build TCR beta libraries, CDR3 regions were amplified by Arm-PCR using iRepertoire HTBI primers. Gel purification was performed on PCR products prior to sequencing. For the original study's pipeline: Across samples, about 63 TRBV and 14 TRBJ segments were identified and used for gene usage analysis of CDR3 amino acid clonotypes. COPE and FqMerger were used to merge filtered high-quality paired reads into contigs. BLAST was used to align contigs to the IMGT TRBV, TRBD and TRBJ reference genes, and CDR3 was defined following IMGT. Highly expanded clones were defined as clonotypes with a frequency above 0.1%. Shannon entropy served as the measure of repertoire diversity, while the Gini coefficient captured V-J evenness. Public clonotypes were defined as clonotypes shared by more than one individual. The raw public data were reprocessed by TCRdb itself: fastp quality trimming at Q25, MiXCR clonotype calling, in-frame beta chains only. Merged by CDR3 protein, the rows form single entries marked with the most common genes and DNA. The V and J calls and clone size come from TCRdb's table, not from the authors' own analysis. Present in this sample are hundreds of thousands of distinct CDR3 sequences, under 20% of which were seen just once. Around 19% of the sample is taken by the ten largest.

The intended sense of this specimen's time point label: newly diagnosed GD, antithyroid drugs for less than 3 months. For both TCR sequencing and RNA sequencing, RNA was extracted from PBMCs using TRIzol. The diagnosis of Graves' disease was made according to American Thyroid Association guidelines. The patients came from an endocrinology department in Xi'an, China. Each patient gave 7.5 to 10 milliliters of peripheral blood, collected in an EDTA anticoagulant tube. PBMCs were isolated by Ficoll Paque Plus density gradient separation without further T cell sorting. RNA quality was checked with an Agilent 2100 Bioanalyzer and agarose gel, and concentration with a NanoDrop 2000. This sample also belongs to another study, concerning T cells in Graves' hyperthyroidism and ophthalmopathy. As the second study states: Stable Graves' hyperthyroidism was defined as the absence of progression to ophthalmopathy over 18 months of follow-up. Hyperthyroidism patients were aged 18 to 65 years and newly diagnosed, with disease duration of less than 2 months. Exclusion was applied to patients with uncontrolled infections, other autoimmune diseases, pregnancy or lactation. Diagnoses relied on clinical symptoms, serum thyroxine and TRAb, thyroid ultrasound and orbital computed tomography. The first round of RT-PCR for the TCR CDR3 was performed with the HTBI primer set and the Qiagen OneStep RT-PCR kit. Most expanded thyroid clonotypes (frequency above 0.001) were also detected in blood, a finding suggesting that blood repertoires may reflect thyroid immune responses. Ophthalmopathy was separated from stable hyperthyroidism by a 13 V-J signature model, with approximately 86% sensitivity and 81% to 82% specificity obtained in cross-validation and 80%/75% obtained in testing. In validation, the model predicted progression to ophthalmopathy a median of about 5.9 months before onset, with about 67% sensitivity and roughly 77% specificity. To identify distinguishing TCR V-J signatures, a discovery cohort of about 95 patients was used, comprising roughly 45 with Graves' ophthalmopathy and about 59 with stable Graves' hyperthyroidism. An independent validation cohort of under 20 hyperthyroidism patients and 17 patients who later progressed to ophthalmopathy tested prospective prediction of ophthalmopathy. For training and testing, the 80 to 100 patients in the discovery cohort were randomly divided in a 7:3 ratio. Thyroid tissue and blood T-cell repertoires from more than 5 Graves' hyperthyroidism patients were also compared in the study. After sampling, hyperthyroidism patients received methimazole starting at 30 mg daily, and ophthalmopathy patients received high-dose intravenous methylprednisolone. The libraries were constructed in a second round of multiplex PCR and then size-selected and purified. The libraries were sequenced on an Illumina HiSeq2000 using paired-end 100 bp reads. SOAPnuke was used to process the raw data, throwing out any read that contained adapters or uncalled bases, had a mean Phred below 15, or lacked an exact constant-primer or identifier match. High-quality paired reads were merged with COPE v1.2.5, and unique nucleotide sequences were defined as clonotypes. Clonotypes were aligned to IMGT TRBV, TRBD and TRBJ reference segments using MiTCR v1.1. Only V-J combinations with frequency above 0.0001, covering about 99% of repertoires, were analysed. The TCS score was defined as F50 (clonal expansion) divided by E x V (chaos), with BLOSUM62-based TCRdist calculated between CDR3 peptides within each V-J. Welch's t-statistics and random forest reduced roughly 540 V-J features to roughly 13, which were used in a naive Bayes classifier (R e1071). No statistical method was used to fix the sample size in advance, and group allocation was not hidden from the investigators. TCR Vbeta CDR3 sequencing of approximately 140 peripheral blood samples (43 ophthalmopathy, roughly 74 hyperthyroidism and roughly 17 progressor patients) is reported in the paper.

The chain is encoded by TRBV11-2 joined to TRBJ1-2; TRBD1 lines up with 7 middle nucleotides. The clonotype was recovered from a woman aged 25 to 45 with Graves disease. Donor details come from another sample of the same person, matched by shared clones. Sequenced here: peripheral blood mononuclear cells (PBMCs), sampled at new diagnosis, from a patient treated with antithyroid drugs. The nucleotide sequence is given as TGTGCCAGCAGAGATCAACTCACAGGGGCTCTAAATGGCTACACCTTC. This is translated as CASRDQLTGALNGYTF.